This T cell receptor (beta chain) came from a study of blood T cell repertoires in COVID-19. In the study overall: PBMCs, B-cell-depleted T cells, or T cells provided the cDNA or gDNA that made up the material.

Study processing details: Estimated nucleated cell counts came from reference gene primer amplification. Measured with immunoSEQ multiplex PCR; TCRdb has only the in-frame clones, and not every one. V and J calls and clone size are as listed in that table; D and trimming were resolved from the DNA. The sample lists some 110,000 clones, roughly nine tenths occurring once. CDR1 and CDR2 (germline): SGHAT, FQNNGV. The CDR3 is 14 amino acids. With 5 bases clipped from V and 5 bases from J, the junction kept 6 bases outside the gene matches. Sequencing was done on a sample of peripheral blood. This TCR derives from a human donor in a cohort sampled during active COVID-19. The chain has TRBV11-2 and TRBJ2-3, with 8 bases identical to TRBD1. CDR3 amino acids: CASSPDRGLDTQYF. Written as DNA, the CDR3 is TGTGCCAGCAGCCCAGACAGGGGTCTAGATACGCAGTATTTT.